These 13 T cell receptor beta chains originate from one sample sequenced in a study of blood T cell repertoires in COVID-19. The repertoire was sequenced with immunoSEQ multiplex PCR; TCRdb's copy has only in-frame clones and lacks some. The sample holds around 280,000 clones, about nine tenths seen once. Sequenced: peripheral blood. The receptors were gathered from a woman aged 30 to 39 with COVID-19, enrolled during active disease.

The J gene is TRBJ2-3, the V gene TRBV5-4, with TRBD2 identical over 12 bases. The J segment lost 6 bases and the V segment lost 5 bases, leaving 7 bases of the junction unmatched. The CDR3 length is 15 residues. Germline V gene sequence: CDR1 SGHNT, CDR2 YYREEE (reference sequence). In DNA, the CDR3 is TGTGCCAGCAGAAGGGGACTAGCGGGTTCGGATACGCAGTATTTT. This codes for CASRRGLAGSDTQYF.

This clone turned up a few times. DNA of the CDR3: TGTGCCAGCAGCTCCGGGACAGGGGTTAGCTATGGCTACACCTTC. It encodes CASSSGTGVSYGYTF. V and J are TRBV6-5 and TRBJ1-2, with 10 bases lining up with TRBD1. V gave up 6 bases and J gave up 4 bases; unmatched junction bases: 8. Germline V gene lookup returns CDR1 MNHEY and CDR2 SVGAGI. The CDR3 contains 15 residues.

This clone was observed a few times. The CDR3 DNA reads TGTGCCAGCAGCTTGGGAGGAGAGCAGTACTTC. Translation gives CASSLGGEQYF. The gene calls are TRBV5-6 and TRBJ2-7, with D hard to call. V was trimmed by 0 bases and J by 7 bases, leaving 5 bases between them. The CDR3 totals 11 residues. The germline gives CDR1 SGHDT, CDR2 YYEEEE.

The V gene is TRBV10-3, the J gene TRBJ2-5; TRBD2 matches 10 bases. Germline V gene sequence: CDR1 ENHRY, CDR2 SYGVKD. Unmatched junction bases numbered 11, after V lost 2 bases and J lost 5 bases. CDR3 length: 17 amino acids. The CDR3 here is CAISEERLAGGDETQYF. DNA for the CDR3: TGTGCCATCAGTGAGGAAAGATTAGCGGGAGGAGACGAGACCCAGTACTTC.

The CDR3 DNA reads as TGTGCCAGCAGCAAAGAGTTTGGCAGGGCCTACGAGCAGTACTTC. It is translated as CASSKEFGRAYEQYF. The chain is built from TRBV21-1 and TRBJ2-7; the listed D gene, TRBD1, was not tested against the DNA. TRBV21-1 is noted as a pseudogene. The CDR3 is 15 amino acids.

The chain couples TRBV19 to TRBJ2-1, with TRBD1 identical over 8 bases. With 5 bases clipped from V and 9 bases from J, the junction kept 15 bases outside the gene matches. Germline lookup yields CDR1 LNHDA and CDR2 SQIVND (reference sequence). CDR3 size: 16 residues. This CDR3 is CASSVATGASLVEQFF. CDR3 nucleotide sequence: TGTGCCAGTAGTGTTGCGACAGGGGCCTCCCTGGTTGAGCAGTTCTTC.

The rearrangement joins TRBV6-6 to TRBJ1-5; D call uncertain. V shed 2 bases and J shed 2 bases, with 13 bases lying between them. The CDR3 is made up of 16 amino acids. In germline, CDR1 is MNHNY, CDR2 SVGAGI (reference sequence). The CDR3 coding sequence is TGTGCCAGCAGTTACGGCGGGAAGGTGGGCAATCAGCCCCAGCATTTT. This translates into CASSYGGKVGNQPQHF.

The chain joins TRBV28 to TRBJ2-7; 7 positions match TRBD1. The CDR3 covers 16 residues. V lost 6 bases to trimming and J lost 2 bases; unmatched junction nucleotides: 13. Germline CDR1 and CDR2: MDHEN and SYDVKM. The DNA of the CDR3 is TGTGCCAGCAGCTCGAGCCGACAGGGCCGCCCCTACGAGCAGTACTTC. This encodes CASSSSRQGRPYEQYF.

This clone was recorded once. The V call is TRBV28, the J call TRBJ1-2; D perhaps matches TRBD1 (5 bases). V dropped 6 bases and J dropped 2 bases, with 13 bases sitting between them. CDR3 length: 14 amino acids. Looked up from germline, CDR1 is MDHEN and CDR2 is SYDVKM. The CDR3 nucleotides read TGTGCCAGCAGGTTGGGACTCTCAAACTATGGCTACACCTTC. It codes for CASRLGLSNYGYTF.

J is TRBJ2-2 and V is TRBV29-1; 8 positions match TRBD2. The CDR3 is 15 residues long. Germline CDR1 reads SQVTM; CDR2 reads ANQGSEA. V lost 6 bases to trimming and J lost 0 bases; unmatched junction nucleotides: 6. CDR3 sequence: CSVEIAGSNTGELFF. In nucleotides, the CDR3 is TGCAGCGTGGAAATAGCGGGGTCGAACACCGGGGAGCTGTTTTTT.

The CDR3 loop is CSVGIGAPTDTQYF. For the CDR3, the DNA is TGCAGCGTTGGAATAGGGGCGCCCACAGATACGCAGTATTTT. The gene calls are TRBV29-1 and TRBJ2-3; the D gene is possibly TRBD1 (5 bases). Germline CDR1 reads SQVTM; CDR2 reads ANQGSEA. The CDR3 contains 14 residues. V lost 4 bases and J 2 bases, leaving 13 bases between the germline ends.

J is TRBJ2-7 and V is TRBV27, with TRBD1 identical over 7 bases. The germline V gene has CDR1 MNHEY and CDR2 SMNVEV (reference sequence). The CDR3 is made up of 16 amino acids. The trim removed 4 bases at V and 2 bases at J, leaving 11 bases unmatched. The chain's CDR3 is CASSSLSGTAAYEQYF. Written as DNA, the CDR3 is TGTGCCAGCAGTTCCCTATCCGGGACAGCCGCCTACGAGCAGTACTTC.

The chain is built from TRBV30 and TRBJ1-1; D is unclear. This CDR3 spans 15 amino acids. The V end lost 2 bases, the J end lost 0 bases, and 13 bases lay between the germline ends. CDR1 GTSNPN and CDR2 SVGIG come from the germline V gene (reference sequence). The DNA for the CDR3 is TGTGCCTGGAGTAGGCGGGATATCATGAACACTGAAGCTTTCTTT. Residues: CAWSRRDIMNTEAFF. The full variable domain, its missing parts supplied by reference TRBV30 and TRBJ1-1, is SQTIHQWPATLVQPVGSPLSLECTVEGTSNPNLYWYRQAAGRGLQLLFYSVGIGQISSEVPQNLSASRPQDRQFILSSKKLLLSDSGFYLCAWSRRDIMNTEAFFGQGTRLTVV.